This is a list of T cell receptor beta chains from one sample in a study of blood T cell repertoires in COVID-19. Generated by immunoSEQ multiplex PCR, the TCRdb table keeps only in-frame clones and is missing some. This table has about 120,000 clones, approximately 84% appearing once. Material for sequencing was peripheral blood. All receptors derive from a man between 70 and 80 years old with active or convalescent COVID-19. Each CDR3 is given with its conserved first and last residue. The order of the fields is J gene, V gene, clone size, D gene, CDR3 DNA, CDR3 protein. A D gene is named only where the DNA matches it firmly. Some rows have no size entry. The others give once, few or many, or a class for an expanded clone.

j_gene: TRBJ1-6; v_gene: TRBV25-1; abundance: once; d_gene: -; CDR3nt: TGTGCCAGCAGTGATTCCGACAGATCTCGGAATTCACCCCTCCACTTT; CDR3aa: CASSDSDRSRNSPLHF
j_gene: TRBJ2-3; v_gene: TRBV7-2; abundance: -; d_gene: TRBD2; CDR3nt: TGTGCCAGCAGCTTAGTTAGCGGGGGGGCCGGAGATACGCAGTATTTT; CDR3aa: CASSLVSGGAGDTQYF
j_gene: TRBJ2-1; v_gene: TRBV11-3; abundance: -; d_gene: -; CDR3nt: TGTGCCAGCAGCTTAGGCGGTATAAGCTCCTACAATGAGCAGTTCTTC; CDR3aa: CASSLGGISSYNEQFF
j_gene: TRBJ1-2; v_gene: TRBV6-1; abundance: -; d_gene: -; CDR3nt: TGTGCCAGCAGTGAAGCTCAGGGCTACACCTTC; CDR3aa: CASSEAQGYTF
j_gene: TRBJ2-1; v_gene: TRBV3-1/TRBV3-2; abundance: -; d_gene: TRBD1; CDR3nt: TGTGCCAGCAGCCTCAAAACGCAGGGGGCCCCACTTTACAATGAGCAGTTCTTC; CDR3aa: CASSLKTQGAPLYNEQFF
j_gene: TRBJ1-6; v_gene: TRBV6-5; abundance: -; d_gene: -; CDR3nt: TGTGCCAGCAGTTGGACAGTCAGGGATTCACCCCTCCACTTT; CDR3aa: CASSWTVRDSPLHF
j_gene: TRBJ1-2; v_gene: TRBV6-1; abundance: -; d_gene: -; CDR3nt: TGTGCCAGCAGTGAACTGAGGAACTATGGCTACACCTTC; CDR3aa: CASSELRNYGYTF
j_gene: TRBJ2-5; v_gene: TRBV5-1; abundance: -; d_gene: -; CDR3nt: TGCGCCAGCCGCCCCCCGCCGGAAGAGACCCAGTACTTC; CDR3aa: CASRPPPEETQYF
j_gene: TRBJ1-1; v_gene: TRBV7-9; abundance: -; d_gene: -; CDR3nt: TGTGCCAGCAGCTTACGCAATCAGCAGGGTAATGAAGCTTTCTTT; CDR3aa: CASSLRNQQGNEAFF
j_gene: TRBJ2-2; v_gene: TRBV9; abundance: -; d_gene: -; CDR3nt: TGTGCCAGCAGCGTAGATCCGGCCGGGGAGCTGTTTTTT; CDR3aa: CASSVDPAGELFF
j_gene: TRBJ2-3; v_gene: TRBV28; abundance: -; d_gene: -; CDR3nt: TGTGCCAGCAGTCATCCCGAGAATTATAATACGCAGTATTTT; CDR3aa: CASSHPENYNTQYF
j_gene: TRBJ1-2; v_gene: TRBV28; abundance: -; d_gene: -; CDR3nt: TGTGCCTCGGGGGGCGTGAACTATGGCTACACCTTC; CDR3aa: CASGGVNYGYTF
j_gene: TRBJ2-7; v_gene: TRBV4-1; abundance: -; d_gene: -; CDR3nt: TGCGCCAGCAGCCCAGCCGGGGAGCTTGGCTCCTACGAGCAGTACTTC; CDR3aa: CASSPAGELGSYEQYF
j_gene: TRBJ2-3; v_gene: TRBV7-3; abundance: -; d_gene: TRBD2; CDR3nt: TGTGCCAGCAGCTTAGCGGGGGGCAGCACAGATACGCAGTATTTT; CDR3aa: CASSLAGGSTDTQYF
j_gene: TRBJ2-7; v_gene: TRBV7-2; abundance: -; d_gene: TRBD1; CDR3nt: TGTGCCAGCAGCTTAGTCCCAGGGGGCTACGAGCAGTACTTC; CDR3aa: CASSLVPGGYEQYF
j_gene: TRBJ2-6; v_gene: TRBV18; abundance: once; d_gene: TRBD1; CDR3nt: TGTGCCAGCTCAGCAACCGGGACAGGGGGCTCTGGGGCCAACGTCCTGACTTTC; CDR3aa: CASSATGTGGSGANVLTF